This T cell receptor beta chain was identified during a study of shared clonotypes between healthy human individuals (dated by TCRdb to the early 2020s). General notes on the study: A couple of women and a few men aged 18 to 49 years were included in the cohort. For each donor, CD4 naive and CD4 memory were each given three plates, CD8 naive was given two plates, and CD8 memory was given one plate. To estimate repertoire size and how much clonotype sharing occurs between individuals, the study deeply sequenced the blood TCR repertoires of roughly 5 healthy adults. To increase sequencing depth and limit assay-specific biases, different laboratories used diverse techniques to prepare libraries and sequence TCR repertoires. Between about 0.85 and 10 billion PBMCs per donor were obtained by leukapheresis.

A word on this clone: This receptor's antigen is unknown. The sample holds no much larger clone one base away, and base qualities are not on file.

Results the study describes overall, beyond this receptor: About 5% of naive CD4, around 3.6% of naive CD8, about 2.1% of memory CD4, and roughly 0.4% of memory CD8 clonotypes were shared across several donors. Estimated clonotype richness was generally larger for naive than for memory subsets. Clonotypes shared by all four sorted-subset donors showed higher generation probabilities than non-shared clonotypes. The genetic and exposure-history diversity represented was limited by the small number of donors. Based on pairwise subsampling, the degree of clonotype sharing among donors was expected to be affected by sequencing depth. Sampling was limited to blood, and TCR repertoires in tissue likely differ from TCR repertoires in blood. Rarefaction of sorted-subset datasets indicated incomplete sequencing despite the large sequencing depth.

Using the deep immunoSEQ assay, multiplex PCR amplified TCR CDR3 regions from genomic DNA. Extracted genomic DNA from each cell subset was spread evenly across all wells of several immunoSEQ 96-well plates, with each plate serving as a replicate. For sorted subsets, each replicate PCR was loaded with approximately 200 ng genomic DNA, equivalent to about 30,000 T cell genomes. The purified libraries were quantified using a Qubit 3.0 fluorometer, sized with a Bioanalyzer 2100, and then quantified again using the KAPA Library Quantification kit. Each immunoSEQ 96-well plate was sequenced on its own single-read 150-cycle Illumina NextSeq 550 flow cell. Turning to the authors' computational methods: The immunoSEQ output contained only junctional sequences without quality scores, so filtering could not match that applied to full-length reads. To assign V/J genes and CDR3, sequences were annotated using PyIR, a Python wrapper for IgBLAST v1.9, with IMGT germline references. Reads with weak V/J assignments (E-value above 1e-6), missing CDR3, stop codons, out-of-frame junctions, or ambiguous translated residues were removed. V3J clonotypes were defined as sequences sharing an identical inferred V gene, J gene, and CDR3 amino acid sequence. The percentage overlap between two repertoires was calculated by dividing the number of shared unique clonotypes by the size of the smaller repertoire. Richness of each repertoire was evaluated using RTK rarefaction, the Chao1 estimator, and Recon v2.1 estimates of unobserved clonotypes. For all TCRbeta clonotypes obtained by the gDNA method from a few donors, generation probabilities were computed with OLGA. TCRdb limited this immuneACCESS table to in-frame rearrangements with V and J called. A share of clones is missing; checked studies link under half to unresolved V genes, and the rest is unexplained. The V and J calls and clone size were taken over from that table, and D and trimming were inferred from the DNA. Present in this sample are over 2 million clones, 85% to 95% of which were seen just once. The leading ten clones occupy more than 0.35% of the sample.

The CDR3 covers 15 residues, taking in both the cysteine and the phenylalanine. Here the CDR3 DNA is all that survives: 45 bases in frame from base 1. Trimming removed 4 bases from V and 7 bases from J; the gene matches leave 10 bases unexplained. CDR1 and CDR2 are drawn from the germline V gene: KGHSY, FQNENV. The donors were healthy, HIV-negative adults with no recently reported acute infections or vaccinations. Every donor was a Caucasian adult living in Nashville, Tennessee, USA. Magnetic negative selection was used to enrich CD4+ T cells, after which naive cells were positively selected on CD45RA and the negative fraction became the memory subset. Blood was collected by leukapheresis, and PBMCs were isolated by Ficoll-Histopaque density gradient centrifugation and then cryopreserved in liquid nitrogen vapor phase. Analytical flow cytometry was used to check the purity and quantity of every magnetically sorted T cell population. Each sorted fraction had its genomic DNA isolated and then quantified by UV absorbance on a Nanodrop 2000c.

This clonotype was sampled from a man between 18 and 35 years old in good health. Some clones in this sample may be carry-over from other donors' samples. The sample taken for sequencing was naive CD4+ T cells from PBMCs. Reading the label with the study, this specimen's cell subset or site is: CD45RA+ positively selected. This chain joins TRBV16 to TRBJ1-2, and 9 bases in between align with TRBD1. The CDR3 reads CASSLTGQGGPGYTF. The DNA is as follows: TGTGCCAGCAGCCTCACGGGACAGGGAGGACCTGGCTACACCTTC.